The clone carrying this T cell receptor beta chain appeared a single time. This CDR3 has 19 amino acids. V shed 5 bases, J shed 10 bases, and the junction held 26 bases outside the gene matches. Germline values: CDR1 KGHSH, CDR2 LQKENI. These data belong to a study of blood T cell repertoires in COVID-19. Study as a whole: Acute and convalescent COVID-19 specimens originated in the United States, Italy and Spain.

The table came from immunoSEQ multiplex PCR; TCRdb's copy has only in-frame clones and leaves some out. The table shows approximately 500,000 clones, with roughly 90% occurring only once. Participant-given clinical history determined each cohort assignment. What the recovered Cohort 3 donors had was two negative PCRs, clearance, or symptom resolution. This receptor was identified in a middle-aged woman who had recovered from COVID-19. The V and J genes are TRBV18 and TRBJ2-1; 7 bases are shared with TRBD2. Sequenced: PBMCs or T cells enriched from blood (not recorded which). The CDR3 nucleotides read TGTGCCAGCTCAATAGGCGGACTTGCCTTACCGGGGGGTAGTGGGGAGCAGTTCTTC. It yields the protein CASSIGGLALPGGSGEQFF.